The sequence of this T cell receptor (beta chain) was determined in a study of CD8 T cells in ankylosing spondylitis. Findings and caveats of the study: Peripheral blood held disease-linked clones only at relatively low frequency, and these were CD8+. Roughly eight highly homologous variants made up a TCR beta motif that seemed to typify ankylosing spondylitis blood. Earlier reports found some motif variants in synovial fluid and blood in reactive arthritis.

This clonotype was counted a single time. Its antigen is unidentified. The CDR3 has 15 amino acids. The V end lost 3 bases, the J end lost 0 bases, and 9 bases lay between the germline ends. The germline V gene encodes CDR1 LNHDA and CDR2 SQIVND (reference sequence). As the method for making TCR beta libraries, quantitative 5'-RACE with molecular barcodes was used. MiXCR was run by TCRdb on the 5' RACE reads, yielding one entry per CDR3 protein. The table records about 700,000 distinct CDR3 sequences, under 20% of them present only once. The sequenced sample consisted of blood, either unsorted or a sorted T cell fraction (not recorded which). V and J are TRBV19 and TRBJ2-1; D is uncertain. The source is a male donor with ankylosing spondylitis. The CDR3 here is CASSMDGSSYNEQFF. CDR3 DNA: TGTGCCAGTAGTATGGACGGCAGCTCCTACAATGAGCAGTTCTTC.